The next 13 T cell receptor beta chains were all read from a single sample in a study of T cell responses to AZD1222 COVID-19 vaccine. Some clones are missing from TCRdb's copy, which holds only in-frame ones; the method was immunoSEQ multiplex PCR. The table has about 99,000 clones, approximately 90% seen once. Source: peripheral blood, taken 28 days after the second AZD1222 dose. These receptors were taken from an adult who received the AZD1222 COVID-19 vaccine.

The chain is built from TRBV11-1 and TRBJ1-4; D not resolved. The CDR3 is 12 residues long. Germline CDR1 and CDR2: SGHAT and FQDESV (reference sequence). Trimming took off 5 bases at V and 5 bases at J, with 6 bases between the two ends. The CDR3 DNA sequence: TGTGCCAGCAGCCCTACCAATGAAAAACTGTTTTTT. This translates into CASSPTNEKLFF. The whole variable domain, remainder taken from reference TRBV11-1 and TRBJ1-4, is EAEVAQSPRYKITEKSQAVAFWCDPISGHATLYWYRQILGQGPELLVQFQDESVVDDSQLPKDRFSAERLKGVDSTLKIQPAELGDSAMYLCASSPTNEKLFFGSGTQLSVL.

The V and J genes are TRBV2 and TRBJ2-1; 9 bases line up with TRBD2. V dropped 7 bases and J dropped 8; count of bases not matched to a gene: 18. The CDR3 loop spans 17 amino acids. The germline V gene encodes CDR1 SNHLY and CDR2 FYNNEI. The CDR3 protein is CASTQAHAGGPRDEQFF. The DNA for the CDR3 is TGTGCCAGCACTCAAGCCCACGCGGGAGGGCCTAGGGATGAGCAGTTCTTC.

The rearrangement links TRBV5-8 to TRBJ2-5, with D possibly being TRBD2 (5 bases). V was shortened by 8 bases and J by 2 bases, with 19 bases between the two germline ends. The germline gives CDR1 SGHTS, CDR2 YDEGEE. This CDR3 is built from 15 residues. The DNA of the CDR3 is TGTGCCAGGTGGGGAAAGAACAGCGGTCAAGAGACCCAGTACTTC. Its protein product is CARWGKNSGQETQYF.

V and J are TRBV27 and TRBJ2-7; no reliable D call. There are 14 residues in the CDR3. Germline CDR1 reads MNHEY; CDR2 reads SMNVEV (reference sequence). Trimming stripped 5 bases from V and 2 bases from J, with 13 bases between. The CDR3 nucleotides are TGTGCCAGCAGTCGAGACGACATCACCTACGAGCAGTACTTC. Translating gives CASSRDDITYEQYF.

The chain is built from TRBV5-5 and TRBJ1-1; the D is unclear. The germline V gene has CDR1 SGHKS and CDR2 YYEKEE (reference sequence). The CDR3 length is 16 residues. V gave up 3 bases and J gave up 1 base, with 16 bases separating them. CDR3: CASSSGSPRENTEAFF. The DNA of the CDR3 is TGTGCCAGCAGCTCGGGGTCGCCCAGAGAGAACACTGAAGCTTTCTTT.

The genes are TRBV9 and TRBJ1-5; tentatively, D is TRBD1 (5 bases). Trimming removed 4 bases at V and 7 bases at J, with 18 bases between. CDR1 SGDLS and CDR2 YYNGEE come from the germline V gene. The CDR3 covers 15 residues. CDR3 nucleotide sequence: TGTGCCAGCAGCCCGGGGACCTCCACGGACCAGCCCCAGCATTTT. Translated: CASSPGTSTDQPQHF. Full variable domain (outside the CDR3, taken from reference TRBV9 and TRBJ1-5): DSGVTQTPKHLITATGQRVTLRCSPRSGDLSVYWYQQSLDQGLQFLIQYYNGEERAKGNILERFSAQQFPDLHSELNLSSLELGDSALYFCASSPGTSTDQPQHFGDGTRLSIL.

The chain joins TRBV5-1 to TRBJ1-4; 7 positions match TRBD1. V was clipped by 4 bases and J by 7 bases; unmatched bases: 7. The V gene's germline CDR1 is SGHRS and CDR2 YFSETQ. CDR3 size: 14 residues. The CDR3: CASSPDRVGEKLFF. CDR3 nucleotides: TGCGCCAGCAGCCCCGACAGGGTCGGTGAAAAACTGTTTTTT.

The gene calls are TRBV5-1 and TRBJ2-1; no clear D. With 0 bases removed from V and 10 bases from J, the gap between germline ends came to 17 bases. CDR3 length: 15 amino acids. Per the germline V gene, CDR1 is SGHRS and CDR2 is YFSETQ. Written as DNA, the CDR3 is TGCGCCAGCAGCTTGGAGTTGGGCCAAAGCAAGGAGCAGTTCTTC. This gives the protein CASSLELGQSKEQFF. Full variable domain (rest looked up from reference TRBV5-1 and TRBJ2-1): KAGVTQTPRYLIKTRGQQVTLSCSPISGHRSVSWYQQTPGQGLQFLFEYFSETQRNKGNFPGRFSGRQFSNSRSEMNVSTLELGDSALYLCASSLELGQSKEQFFGPGTRLTVL.

The chain links TRBV19 to TRBJ1-3; D possibly corresponds to TRBD1 (5 bases). This CDR3 comprises 14 residues. In germline, CDR1 is LNHDA, CDR2 SQIVND (reference sequence). V was pared by 7 bases and J by 0 bases, with 10 bases between. CDR3 DNA: TGTGCCAGTAACAGACAGAACTCTGGAAACACCATATATTTT. It is translated as CASNRQNSGNTIYF.

V is TRBV21-1 and J is TRBJ2-1; the table's D call, TRBD1, was not checked against the DNA. TRBV21-1 is termed a pseudogene. The CDR3 contains 16 residues. The CDR3 loop reads CASSKTLRDRAEEQFF. DNA of the CDR3: TGTGCCAGCAGCAAAACCCTCCGGGACAGGGCTGAAGAGCAGTTCTTC.

CDR3 DNA: TGTGCCAACAGAGTAAAACAGGGGGCTGGGAATCAGCCCCAGCATTTT. Its translation is CANRVKQGAGNQPQHF. The J gene is TRBJ1-5, the V gene TRBV28; 9 bases agree with TRBD1. Germline-derived CDR1 and CDR2 are MDHEN and SYDVKM. The CDR3 sequence is 16 residues long. Trimming removed 10 bases from V and 4 bases from J; junction bases left unmatched: 14.

CDR3 region: CASRVGLAGSSTDTQYF. Written as DNA, the CDR3 is TGCGCCAGCAGGGTGGGACTAGCGGGGAGTAGCACAGATACGCAGTATTTT. The rearrangement joins TRBV5-1 to TRBJ2-3, with 13 bases identical to TRBD2. Germline V gene sequence: CDR1 SGHRS, CDR2 YFSETQ. This CDR3 is 17 amino acids long. The trim removed 5 bases at V and 0 bases at J, leaving 6 bases unmatched.

V usage is TRBV5-8 and J usage is TRBJ2-5, with D perhaps TRBD2 (6 bases). The CDR3 runs 13 residues. V was cut by 7 bases and J by 9 bases, with 19 bases left in between. Germline V gene lookup returns CDR1 SGHTS and CDR2 YDEGEE. CDR3 loop: CASPLWGDSPQYF. The CDR3 DNA reads as TGTGCCAGCCCCCTTTGGGGGGACTCTCCCCAGTACTTC.